This is a list of T cell receptor beta chains from one sample in a study of cytomegalovirus exposure and HLA in healthy donors. Assay used: immunoSEQ multiplex PCR; TCRdb lists only in-frame clones, some missing. The repertoire includes more than 90,000 clones, 65% to 80% of them detected once, and more than 9% sits in the top ten. Sequencing was carried out using PBMCs. These receptors were obtained from a man between 45 and 60 years old in good health and CMV-seronegative. The CDR3 runs from the conserved cysteine through the conserved F or W. A D gene is named only where the DNA matches it firmly. Clone size is given for some rows only: seen once, a few or many times, or a class if the clone is expanded.

abundance: .; j_gene: TRBJ2-5; v_gene: TRBV30; d_gene: TRBD2; CDR3nt: TGTGCCTGGGCAGGGACTAGCTTTGAGACCCAGTACTTC; CDR3aa: CAWAGTSFETQYF
abundance: .; j_gene: TRBJ1-5; v_gene: TRBV28; d_gene: TRBD1; CDR3nt: TGTGCCAGCAACCAGGGGGCAAACCAGCCCCAGCATTTT; CDR3aa: CASNQGANQPQHF
abundance: .; j_gene: TRBJ2-2; v_gene: TRBV4-3; d_gene: .; CDR3nt: TGCGCCAGCAGCCAAGAGGGGGCGGGCTCCGTCACCGGGGAGCTGTTTTTT; CDR3aa: CASSQEGAGSVTGELFF
abundance: .; j_gene: TRBJ2-1; v_gene: TRBV5-6; d_gene: .; CDR3nt: TGTGCCAGCAGCTGTGGACAGACCTACAATGAGCAGTTCTTC; CDR3aa: CASSCGQTYNEQFF
abundance: .; j_gene: TRBJ1-2; v_gene: TRBV7-8; d_gene: TRBD1; CDR3nt: TGTGCCAGCAGCTTAGGGCCAGGGGGCGCGGCCACCTTC; CDR3aa: CASSLGPGGAATF
abundance: .; j_gene: TRBJ2-5; v_gene: TRBV5-4; d_gene: .; CDR3nt: TGTGCCAGCAGCGACCAGGGGCGCGAAGAGACCCAGTACTTC; CDR3aa: CASSDQGREETQYF
abundance: .; j_gene: TRBJ1-2; v_gene: TRBV28; d_gene: .; CDR3nt: TGTGCCAGCAGTTATACTAACTATGGCTACACCTTC; CDR3aa: CASSYTNYGYTF
abundance: .; j_gene: TRBJ1-3; v_gene: TRBV5-1; d_gene: .; CDR3nt: TGCGCCAGCAGCCAAGGTACAGGGTATGCTGGAAACACCATATATTTT; CDR3aa: CASSQGTGYAGNTIYF
abundance: once; j_gene: TRBJ1-1; v_gene: TRBV27; d_gene: .; CDR3nt: TGTGCCAGCAGTACGAGACAGAACACTGAAGCTTTCTTT; CDR3aa: CASSTRQNTEAFF
abundance: .; j_gene: TRBJ2-7; v_gene: TRBV2; d_gene: TRBD1; CDR3nt: TGTGCCAGCAGTGAGCGGACAGGGAAGAACGAGCAGTACTTC; CDR3aa: CASSERTGKNEQYF
abundance: .; j_gene: TRBJ2-7; v_gene: TRBV10-1; d_gene: TRBD1; CDR3nt: TGCGCCAGCAGTGACGGGACAGGGCGTGAGCAGTACTTC; CDR3aa: CASSDGTGREQYF
abundance: .; j_gene: TRBJ2-2; v_gene: TRBV5-1; d_gene: TRBD1; CDR3nt: TGCGCCAGCAGCTTGCAAGCAGCTTGGAGACAGGGGGTTATGACCGGGGAGCTGTTTTTT; CDR3aa: CASSLQAAWRQGVMTGELFF
abundance: .; j_gene: TRBJ2-3; v_gene: TRBV9; d_gene: TRBD2; CDR3nt: TGTGCCAGCAGCCCCCGGGGGGAGAGCACAGATACGCAGTATTTT; CDR3aa: CASSPRGESTDTQYF
abundance: .; j_gene: TRBJ2-7; v_gene: TRBV4-1; d_gene: TRBD1; CDR3nt: TGCGCCAGCAGCCAAAATTGGGCGGGACAGGGATTGTACGAGCAGTACTTC; CDR3aa: CASSQNWAGQGLYEQYF
abundance: .; j_gene: TRBJ1-1; v_gene: TRBV5-5; d_gene: .; CDR3nt: TGTGCCAGCAGCCTACTTGATTCCGCCACTGAAGCTTTCTTT; CDR3aa: CASSLLDSATEAFF
abundance: .; j_gene: TRBJ1-1; v_gene: TRBV16; d_gene: TRBD1; CDR3nt: TGTGCCAGCAGCCAATCGATAGCCAGGGGGCTAGAAACTGAAGCTTTCTTT; CDR3aa: CASSQSIARGLETEAFF
abundance: once; j_gene: TRBJ1-5; v_gene: TRBV7-9; d_gene: .; CDR3nt: TGTGCCAGCAGCATACAAAATCAGCCCCAGCATTTT; CDR3aa: CASSIQNQPQHF
abundance: .; j_gene: TRBJ2-7; v_gene: TRBV28; d_gene: .; CDR3nt: TGTGCCAGCAGTTTACGGCCAGGGCGAGGAGAAGAGCAGTACTTC; CDR3aa: CASSLRPGRGEEQYF
abundance: .; j_gene: TRBJ2-5; v_gene: TRBV6-1; d_gene: .; CDR3nt: TGTGCCAGCACCGCTGGCCGGGAGCAGTACTTC; CDR3aa: CASTAGREQYF
abundance: .; j_gene: TRBJ1-1; v_gene: TRBV28; d_gene: TRBD1; CDR3nt: TGTGCCAGCAGTCCCCGGGACAGACTGAACACTGAAGCTTTCTTT; CDR3aa: CASSPRDRLNTEAFF
abundance: once; j_gene: TRBJ1-2; v_gene: TRBV7-9; d_gene: .; CDR3nt: TGTGCCAGCAGTTCCTCCGGGGTGGATGGCTACACCTTC; CDR3aa: CASSSSGVDGYTF
abundance: once; j_gene: TRBJ2-5; v_gene: TRBV7-2; d_gene: .; CDR3nt: TGTGCCAGCAGCATACAAGAGACCCAGTACTTC; CDR3aa: CASSIQETQYF
abundance: .; j_gene: TRBJ1-4; v_gene: TRBV7-9; d_gene: TRBD1; CDR3nt: TGTTCCAGCAGCTCGGGACAGGGAAATGAAAAACTGTTTTTT; CDR3aa: CSSSSGQGNEKLFF
abundance: .; j_gene: TRBJ2-3; v_gene: TRBV19; d_gene: TRBD1; CDR3nt: TGTGCCAGTAGGAGCCCACCAGGGGCAGGGGGCCAGACAGATACGCAGTATTTT; CDR3aa: CASRSPPGAGGQTDTQYF
abundance: .; j_gene: TRBJ2-7; v_gene: TRBV7-8; d_gene: TRBD1; CDR3nt: TGTGCCAGCAGCTTAGCAGCACAGGGGGCACCCGAGCAGTACTTC; CDR3aa: CASSLAAQGAPEQYF
abundance: .; j_gene: TRBJ2-7; v_gene: TRBV6-1; d_gene: TRBD1; CDR3nt: TGTGCCAGCAGGCGGGGACAGGGCCACGAGCAGTACTTC; CDR3aa: CASRRGQGHEQYF
abundance: .; j_gene: TRBJ2-1; v_gene: TRBV5-1; d_gene: .; CDR3nt: TGCGCCAGCAGCTTGGTTGTCGACAATGAGCAGTTCTTC; CDR3aa: CASSLVVDNEQFF
abundance: .; j_gene: TRBJ2-7; v_gene: TRBV4-2; d_gene: .; CDR3nt: TGTGCCAGCAGCCTCCGGGAAACCTACGAGCAGTACTTC; CDR3aa: CASSLRETYEQYF
abundance: once; j_gene: TRBJ1-2; v_gene: TRBV9; d_gene: .; CDR3nt: TGTGCCAGCAGCGAGTCAGGGACTTCCTATGGCTACACCTTC; CDR3aa: CASSESGTSYGYTF
abundance: .; j_gene: TRBJ1-5; v_gene: TRBV5-5; d_gene: TRBD1; CDR3nt: TGTGCCAGCAGCTTAGGGACAGGGGGCGAGCAGCCCCAGCATTTT; CDR3aa: CASSLGTGGEQPQHF
abundance: few; j_gene: TRBJ1-1; v_gene: TRBV6-1; d_gene: .; CDR3nt: TGTGCCAGCAGTGTAGCCGGACAGTTCACAGCTTTCTTT; CDR3aa: CASSVAGQFTAFF
abundance: .; j_gene: TRBJ2-1; v_gene: TRBV14; d_gene: .; CDR3nt: TGTGCCAGCAGCCCAGAGGGGATTGGAGGACGGGCCTACAATGAGCAGTTCTTC; CDR3aa: CASSPEGIGGRAYNEQFF